A selection of T cell receptor beta chains follows, all from one sample in a study of molecular identifiers for immune sequencing clone quantification. MiXCR, run by TCRdb on the PCR reads, gives a single entry per CDR3 protein. The table records hundreds of thousands of distinct CDR3 sequences, roughly 25% of them present only once. The specimen sequenced was naive CD8+ T cells from blood, with Jurkat cell RNA spiked in. Receptors originate from a human donor in good health. Some libraries in this study had Jurkat cell RNA spiked in. CDR3s leave out the opening cysteine and the closing phenylalanine or tryptophan. Fields, in order: D gene, V gene, CDR3 protein. The D gene is left open where the match is weak.

D gene: TRBD1; V gene: TRBV19; CDR3 protein: ASTYRTGGGYEQY
D gene: TRBD2; V gene: TRBV27; CDR3 protein: ASSPGLAGVTDTQY
D gene: .; V gene: TRBV21-1; CDR3 protein: ASSAQGRQPQH
D gene: TRBD2; V gene: TRBV7-9; CDR3 protein: ASSLGLAGSFYNEQF
D gene: .; V gene: TRBV29-1; CDR3 protein: SVDRSGELF
D gene: .; V gene: TRBV19; CDR3 protein: ASSGGFSNQPQH
D gene: TRBD1; V gene: TRBV11-2; CDR3 protein: ASSLEQGANEAF
D gene: .; V gene: TRBV5-3; CDR3 protein: ASSKVREPYEQY
D gene: .; V gene: TRBV6-5; CDR3 protein: ASSSGTTYGPETQY
D gene: TRBD1; V gene: TRBV7-2; CDR3 protein: ASSPQGAPMGTEAL
D gene: .; V gene: TRBV19; CDR3 protein: ASSIVGTLYEQY
D gene: TRBD2; V gene: TRBV7-2; CDR3 protein: ASSPGRGGTDTQY
D gene: .; V gene: TRBV15; CDR3 protein: ATSSGFGNQPQH
D gene: .; V gene: TRBV7-9; CDR3 protein: ASGLVEDTQY
D gene: TRBD2; V gene: TRBV29-1; CDR3 protein: SVVILAGVRGTDTQY
D gene: .; V gene: TRBV7-9; CDR3 protein: ASSIGSSYEQY
D gene: .; V gene: TRBV4-3; CDR3 protein: ASSQDLGRGPYEQY
D gene: TRBD2; V gene: TRBV12-3/TRBV12-4; CDR3 protein: ASSLSRLAGDETQY
D gene: .; V gene: TRBV27; CDR3 protein: ASRSTGTWDTEAF
D gene: .; V gene: TRBV30; CDR3 protein: AWSVRTDTQY
D gene: .; V gene: TRBV7-6; CDR3 protein: ASGFGTYGDEQY
D gene: .; V gene: TRBV27; CDR3 protein: ASRTQGTEAF
D gene: .; V gene: TRBV10-3; CDR3 protein: AISESGRVGLVNQPQH
D gene: .; V gene: TRBV15; CDR3 protein: ATSRVDMEQF
D gene: .; V gene: TRBV27; CDR3 protein: ASSPGDGRLNTEAF
D gene: TRBD1; V gene: TRBV4-1; CDR3 protein: ASSPYVTGVPNTEAF
D gene: .; V gene: TRBV13; CDR3 protein: ASSPGPIAYEQY
D gene: .; V gene: TRBV21-1; CDR3 protein: ASSKAAGVTDTQH
D gene: .; V gene: TRBV2; CDR3 protein: ASSDRSTDTQY
D gene: .; V gene: TRBV6-5; CDR3 protein: ASRNTRGGFYEQY
D gene: .; V gene: TRBV27; CDR3 protein: ASSFNFGVQPQH
D gene: .; V gene: TRBV21-1; CDR3 protein: ASNSGTELPGELF
D gene: .; V gene: TRBV4-1; CDR3 protein: ASSRAPAETDTQY
D gene: .; V gene: TRBV24-1; CDR3 protein: ATSDLGPPEQF
D gene: TRBD1; V gene: TRBV5-1; CDR3 protein: ASSFPGQDGEAF
D gene: TRBD2; V gene: TRBV20-1; CDR3 protein: SASSGRLAGGQETQY
D gene: .; V gene: TRBV7-6; CDR3 protein: ASSSTGLDTDTQY
D gene: .; V gene: TRBV6-2/TRBV6-3; CDR3 protein: ASSADLGEDTEAF
D gene: .; V gene: TRBV7-2; CDR3 protein: ASSLLATVNQPQH
D gene: .; V gene: TRBV7-9; CDR3 protein: ASSPDRRSYEQY
D gene: .; V gene: TRBV29-1; CDR3 protein: SVETDYGYT
D gene: .; V gene: TRBV28; CDR3 protein: ASRNETETQY
D gene: TRBD2; V gene: TRBV7-9; CDR3 protein: ASQEGGSTPQY
D gene: .; V gene: TRBV29-1; CDR3 protein: SVSSTGELF
D gene: .; V gene: TRBV12-3/TRBV12-4; CDR3 protein: ASSLAFNRTHRYGYT
D gene: .; V gene: TRBV12-3/TRBV12-4; CDR3 protein: ASSLARATNEKLF
D gene: .; V gene: TRBV13; CDR3 protein: ASSLGSRVFKDTQY
D gene: TRBD2; V gene: TRBV11-2; CDR3 protein: ASSSNSGSGVRSVHTQY
D gene: .; V gene: TRBV7-2; CDR3 protein: ATSGDSRPEQF
D gene: TRBD2; V gene: TRBV5-4; CDR3 protein: ASSLVAGDSYEQY
D gene: .; V gene: TRBV7-6; CDR3 protein: ASSSDMGLSTDTQY
D gene: .; V gene: TRBV28; CDR3 protein: ASHSGGDEQF
D gene: TRBD1; V gene: TRBV29-1; CDR3 protein: SSSGTEGTDTQY
D gene: TRBD1; V gene: TRBV4-2; CDR3 protein: ASSPYRGSEQF
D gene: .; V gene: TRBV4-1; CDR3 protein: ASSHTGSRGTYEQY